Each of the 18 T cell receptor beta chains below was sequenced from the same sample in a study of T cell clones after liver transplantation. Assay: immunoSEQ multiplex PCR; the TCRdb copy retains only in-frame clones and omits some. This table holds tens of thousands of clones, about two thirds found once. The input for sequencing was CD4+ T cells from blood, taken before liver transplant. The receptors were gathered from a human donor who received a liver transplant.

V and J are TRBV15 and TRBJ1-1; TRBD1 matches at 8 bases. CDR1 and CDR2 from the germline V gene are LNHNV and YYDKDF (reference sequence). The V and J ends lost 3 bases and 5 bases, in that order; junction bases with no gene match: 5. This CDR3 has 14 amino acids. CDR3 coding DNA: TGTGCCACCAGCAGCGACAGGGGAGGGACTGAAGCTTTCTTT. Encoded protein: CATSSDRGGTEAFF.

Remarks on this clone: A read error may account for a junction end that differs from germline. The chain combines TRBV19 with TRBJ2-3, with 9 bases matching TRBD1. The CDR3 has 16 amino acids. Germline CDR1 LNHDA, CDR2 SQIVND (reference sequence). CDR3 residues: CASSIGRDRDSDTQYF. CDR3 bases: TGTGCCAGTAGCATAGGTCGGGACAGGGATTCAGATACGCAGTATTTT. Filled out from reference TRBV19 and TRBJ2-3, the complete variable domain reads DGGITQSPKYLFRKEGQNVTLSCEQNLNHDAMYWYRQDPGQGLRLIYYSQIVNDFQKGDIAEGYSVSREKKESFPLTVTSAQKNPTAFYLCASSIGRDRDSDTQYFGPGTRLTVL.

The CDR3, as DNA: TGTGCCAGCACCCTCCCAGGGCTCAATCAGCCCCAGCATTTT. This gives the protein CASTLPGLNQPQHF. J is TRBJ1-5 and V is TRBV28; TRBD1 is a possible D gene (5 bases). The germline V and J ends were trimmed by 7 bases and 3 bases, with 13 bases remaining between them. In germline, CDR1 is MDHEN, CDR2 SYDVKM. The CDR3 sequence is 14 residues long.

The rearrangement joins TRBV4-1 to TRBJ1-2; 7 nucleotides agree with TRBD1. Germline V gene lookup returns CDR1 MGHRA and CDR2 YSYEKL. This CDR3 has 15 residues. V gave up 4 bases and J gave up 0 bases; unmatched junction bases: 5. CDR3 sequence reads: CASSLDRAPNYGYTF. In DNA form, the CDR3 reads TGCGCCAGCAGCCTCGACAGGGCCCCTAACTATGGCTACACCTTC.

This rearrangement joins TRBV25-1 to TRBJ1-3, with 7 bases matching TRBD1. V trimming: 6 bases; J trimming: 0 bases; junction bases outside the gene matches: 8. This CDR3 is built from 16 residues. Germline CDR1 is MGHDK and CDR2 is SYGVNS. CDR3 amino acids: CASSRRRQGSGNTIYF. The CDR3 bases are TGTGCCAGCAGCAGACGTAGACAGGGCTCTGGAAACACCATATATTTT.

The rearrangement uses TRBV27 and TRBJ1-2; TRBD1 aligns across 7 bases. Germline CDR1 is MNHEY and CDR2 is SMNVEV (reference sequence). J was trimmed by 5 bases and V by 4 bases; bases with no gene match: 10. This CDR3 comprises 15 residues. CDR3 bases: TGTGCCAGCAGTTCCGGACAGGATCTTGGTTATGGCTACACCTTC. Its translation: CASSSGQDLGYGYTF.

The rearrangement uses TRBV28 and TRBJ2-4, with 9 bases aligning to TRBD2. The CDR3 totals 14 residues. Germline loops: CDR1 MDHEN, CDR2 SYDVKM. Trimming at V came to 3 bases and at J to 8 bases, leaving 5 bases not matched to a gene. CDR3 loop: CASSLGTSSDIQYF. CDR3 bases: TGTGCCAGCAGTTTGGGGACTAGCAGTGACATTCAGTACTTC.

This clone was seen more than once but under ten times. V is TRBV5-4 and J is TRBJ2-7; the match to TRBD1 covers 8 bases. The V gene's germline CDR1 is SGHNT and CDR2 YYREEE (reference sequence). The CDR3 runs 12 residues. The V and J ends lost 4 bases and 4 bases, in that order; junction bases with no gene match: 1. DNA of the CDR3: TGTGCCAGCAGCCGGGACAGGTACGAGCAGTACTTC. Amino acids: CASSRDRYEQYF.

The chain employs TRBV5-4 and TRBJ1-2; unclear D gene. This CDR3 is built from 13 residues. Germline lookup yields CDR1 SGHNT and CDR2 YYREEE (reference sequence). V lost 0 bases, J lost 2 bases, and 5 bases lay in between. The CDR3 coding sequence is TGTGCCAGCAGCTTGGACGGGAACTATGGCTACACCTTC. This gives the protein CASSLDGNYGYTF.

The CDR3 sequence is CASSSEALESGNTIYF. The CDR3 DNA follows: TGTGCCAGTAGTAGCGAGGCTCTTGAATCTGGAAACACCATATATTTT. The chain has TRBV19 and TRBJ1-3; D not resolved. V was clipped by 4 bases and J by 1 base, with 14 bases between them. This CDR3 is built from 16 residues. Germline CDR1 LNHDA, CDR2 SQIVND (reference sequence).

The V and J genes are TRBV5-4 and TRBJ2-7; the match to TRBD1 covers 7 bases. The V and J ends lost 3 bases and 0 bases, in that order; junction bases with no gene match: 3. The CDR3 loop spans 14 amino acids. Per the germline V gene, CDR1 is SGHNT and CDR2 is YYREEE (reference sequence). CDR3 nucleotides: TGTGCCAGCAGCTGGGACAGCTTCTCCTACGAGCAGTACTTC. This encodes CASSWDSFSYEQYF. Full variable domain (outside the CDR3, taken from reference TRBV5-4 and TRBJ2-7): ETGVTQSPTHLIKTRGQQVTLRCSSQSGHNTVSWYQQALGQGPQFIFQYYREEENGRGNFPPRFSGLQFPNYSSELNVNALELDDSALYLCASSWDSFSYEQYFGPGTRLTVT.

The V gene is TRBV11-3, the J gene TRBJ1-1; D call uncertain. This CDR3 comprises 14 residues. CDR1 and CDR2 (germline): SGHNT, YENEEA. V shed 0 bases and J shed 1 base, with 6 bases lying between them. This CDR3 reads CASSLDPWNTEAFF. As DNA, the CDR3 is TGTGCCAGCAGCTTAGATCCATGGAACACTGAAGCTTTCTTT.

DNA of the CDR3: TGCGCCAGCAGTGGGGCTGCGAATCAGCCCCAGCATTTT. Encoded protein: CASSGAANQPQHF. The rearrangement joins TRBV10-2 to TRBJ1-5; D not certain. The V gene lost 4 bases and the J gene lost 4 bases, with 8 bases spanning the gap. The CDR3 contains 13 residues. Per germline, CDR1 WSHSY and CDR2 SAAADI.

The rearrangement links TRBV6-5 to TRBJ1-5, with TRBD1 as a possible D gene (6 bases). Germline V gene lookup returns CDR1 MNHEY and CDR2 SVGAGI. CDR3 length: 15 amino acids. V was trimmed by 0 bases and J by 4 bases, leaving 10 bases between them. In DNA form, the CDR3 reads TGTGCCAGCAGTTACTCAGGGGACAAGAATCAGCCCCAGCATTTT. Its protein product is CASSYSGDKNQPQHF.

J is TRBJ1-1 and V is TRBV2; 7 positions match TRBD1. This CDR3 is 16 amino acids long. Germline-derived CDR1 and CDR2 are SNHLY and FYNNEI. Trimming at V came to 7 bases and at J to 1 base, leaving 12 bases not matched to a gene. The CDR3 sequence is CASIHGQAVGNTEAFF. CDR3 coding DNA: TGTGCCAGCATTCACGGACAGGCCGTAGGGAACACTGAAGCTTTCTTT.

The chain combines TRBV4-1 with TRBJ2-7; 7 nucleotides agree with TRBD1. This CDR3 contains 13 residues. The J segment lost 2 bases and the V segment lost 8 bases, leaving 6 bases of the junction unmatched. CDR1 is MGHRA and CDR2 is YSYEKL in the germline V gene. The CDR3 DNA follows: TGCGCCAGCGGGGAGACAGGGACCTACGAGCAGTACTTC. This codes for CASGETGTYEQYF.

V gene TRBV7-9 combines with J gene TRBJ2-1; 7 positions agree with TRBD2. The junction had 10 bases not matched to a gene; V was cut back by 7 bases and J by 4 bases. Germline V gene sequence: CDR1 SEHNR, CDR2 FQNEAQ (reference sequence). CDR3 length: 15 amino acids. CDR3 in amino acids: CASTEAGVLYNEQFF. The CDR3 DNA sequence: TGTGCCAGCACGGAGGCGGGGGTCCTTTACAATGAGCAGTTCTTC.

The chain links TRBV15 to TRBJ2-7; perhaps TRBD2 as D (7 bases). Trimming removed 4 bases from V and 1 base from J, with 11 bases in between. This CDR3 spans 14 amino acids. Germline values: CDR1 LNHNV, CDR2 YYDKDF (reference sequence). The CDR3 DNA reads TGTGCCACCAGCAAGGGGGGGCAATCCTACGAGCAGTACTTC. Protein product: CATSKGGQSYEQYF.